This T cell receptor (beta chain) was observed in a study of blood T cell repertoires in COVID-19. Across the study: The United States, Italy and Spain provided the acute and convalescent COVID-19 samples.

Profiling relied on immunoSEQ multiplex PCR, and the TCRdb table lists in-frame clones only, not all of them. The sample lists 250,000 to 350,000 clones, approximately 92% seen once, with 2.4% in the top ten. Germline values: CDR1 SQVTM, CDR2 ANQGSEA. The CDR3 sequence is 12 residues long. J lost 4 bases, V lost 8 bases, and 6 bases had no gene match. The sample was PBMCs or T cells enriched from blood (not recorded which). This clonotype originated in a woman aged 18-35 years who had recovered from COVID-19. The J gene is TRBJ1-2, the V gene TRBV29-1; 8 nucleotides match TRBD1. CDR3 region: CSIRDRTYGYTF. For the CDR3, the DNA is TGCAGCATACGGGACAGGACCTATGGCTACACCTTC.